The 8 T cell receptor beta chains below all came from one sample that was sequenced in a study of cytomegalovirus exposure and HLA in healthy donors (dated by TCRdb to about 2017). The library was obtained by the immunoSEQ multiplex PCR assay. The multiplex PCR relied on a mix of 60 forward primers for TCR Vbeta segments and 13 reverse primers for TCR Jbeta segments. As stored in TCRdb, this immuneACCESS dataset retains in-frame rearrangements with V and J assigned. A fraction of the clones does not appear; measured against another copy, unresolved V genes explain less than half of the discrepancy, and the remainder lacks a known reason. Within this sample are approximately 44,000 clones, with 81% of them counted one time only. The ten largest make up approximately 2.8% of the sample. Sequenced input: PBMCs. The receptors derive from a man over 45 in good health and CMV-seronegative.

J is TRBJ2-1 and V is TRBV5-4, with 10 bases identical to TRBD1. This CDR3 region has 14 residues. Germline lookup yields CDR1 SGHNT and CDR2 YYREEE (reference sequence). J lost 9 bases, V lost 5 bases, and 8 bases had no gene match. In nucleotides, the CDR3 is TGTGCCAGCAGTACCGACAGGGGGCTTGGTGAGCAGTTCTTC. Amino acid sequence: CASSTDRGLGEQFF.

This chain joins TRBV28 and TRBJ2-5; possible D gene TRBD2, 6 bases. Germline V gene data show CDR1 as MDHEN and CDR2 as SYDVKM. The CDR3 totals 11 residues. The V end lost 2 bases, the J end lost 11 bases, and 9 bases lay between the germline ends. The CDR3 loop reads CASSLRDSQYF. DNA for the CDR3: TGTGCCAGCAGTTTAAGGGACTCACAGTACTTC.

This clone was found once. The chain joins TRBV18 to TRBJ2-3, with D possibly TRBD2 on 5 matching bases. Trimming took 3 bases from V and 2 from J, leaving 12 bases between them. The CDR3 totals 15 residues. CDR1 is KGHSH, CDR2 LQKENI, per germline. The CDR3 nucleotides read TGTGCCAGCTCACCGCGGACTGGCACCACAGATACGCAGTATTTT. Protein product: CASSPRTGTTDTQYF.

The CDR3 DNA is TGTGCCAGCAGTCTAGGACAGTCCCAAGAGACCCAGTACTTC. Translating it yields CASSLGQSQETQYF. The genes are TRBV6-5 and TRBJ2-5; D possibly corresponds to TRBD1 (6 bases). CDR3 size: 14 residues. V was clipped by 5 bases and J by 1 base, with 11 bases between them. CDR1 MNHEY and CDR2 SVGAGI come from the germline V gene.

The chain recombines TRBV4-3 with TRBJ2-5; 14 bases match TRBD2. Germline trimming cut 1 base from V and 5 bases from J; bases unmatched to any gene: 15. Germline assignment: CDR1 LGHNA and CDR2 YSLEER. The CDR3 sequence is 20 residues long. CDR3 region: CASSQVSQGLAGAPLETQYF. The CDR3, as DNA: TGCGCCAGCAGCCAAGTCTCGCAGGGACTAGCGGGGGCACCCCTGGAGACCCAGTACTTC.

V gene TRBV25-1 combines with J gene TRBJ2-7; TRBD2 might be the D (5 bases). The ends were cut back, 2 bases at V and 4 bases at J, with 15 bases in the middle. Germline V gene data show CDR1 as MGHDK and CDR2 as SYGVNS. The CDR3 has 15 amino acids. The CDR3 coding sequence is TGTGCCAGCAGTGAAGAGGGCGGCCGGGCGTACGAGCAGTACTTC. Its translation: CASSEEGGRAYEQYF.

J is TRBJ2-2 and V is TRBV4-3, with TRBD2 matching over 10 bases. Unmatched junction bases numbered 9, after V lost 4 bases and J lost 7 bases. CDR3 length equals 16 residues. In germline, CDR1 is LGHNA, CDR2 YSLEER. As DNA, the CDR3 is TGCGCCAGCAGCCGGAGCCTAGCGGGAGCGGTCGGGGAGCTGTTTTTT. This encodes CASSRSLAGAVGELFF.

A remark on this clone: Germline is not matched at one junction end, which may reflect a read error. The rearrangement links TRBV15 to TRBJ2-1; 12 nucleotides match TRBD2. Germline-derived CDR1 and CDR2 are LNHNV and YYDKDF (reference sequence). The CDR3 spans 17 residues. The DNA for the CDR3 is TGTGCCACCAGCAGAGAGAGACTAGCGGGAGAGGGCAATGAGCAGCTCTTC. It yields the protein CATSRERLAGEGNEQLF.